The clone carrying this T cell receptor (beta chain) has just one count. The antigen is not known. Germline V gene lookup returns CDR1 SEHNR and CDR2 FQNEAQ (reference sequence). The CDR3 is 15 amino acids. J gave up 7 bases and V 5 bases, and 11 bases lay outside the gene matches. These data belong to a study of cytomegalovirus exposure and HLA in healthy donors. A multiplex PCR was run with 60 Vbeta primers and 13 Jbeta primers. TCRdb's table, derived via immunoSEQ multiplex PCR, lists solely in-frame clones and lacks some. The data contain some 190,000 clones, 81% of them seen just once; the ten biggest clones take up approximately 1.8%. The study, taken as a whole, reports: Sequencing likely produced, as an artifact, a cluster of highly shared sequence variants. Earlier analysis found most TCR beta V segments productive about 87% or about 30% of the time. A later analysis found common viral pathogens apparently linked to several of the most significant clusters.

The sequencing input was PBMCs. The receptor comes from a man between 18 and 35 years old in good health and CMV-seronegative. The chain uses TRBV7-9 and TRBJ1-5, with 7 bases identical to TRBD1. Here the CDR3 reads CASSKGQAEGQPQHF. In DNA form, the CDR3 reads TGTGCCAGCAGCAAAGGACAGGCCGAGGGGCAGCCCCAGCATTTT. Based on the CDR3 plus reference TRBV7-9 and TRBJ1-5, the full variable domain is DTGVSQNPRHKITKRGQNVTFRCDPISEHNRLYWYRQTLGQGPEFLTYFQNEAQLEKSRLLSDRFSAERPKGSFSTLEIQRTEQGDSAMYLCASSKGQAEGQPQHFGDGTRLSIL.